These 22 T cell receptor beta chains were sequenced from one sample in a study of T cell clones after liver transplantation. The table came from immunoSEQ multiplex PCR; TCRdb's copy has only in-frame clones and leaves some out. The table lists roughly 65,000 clones, almost 95% of them singletons. This specimen was CD4+ T cells from blood, taken around 27 months after liver transplant. The receptors were sampled from a human patient who received a liver transplant. A share of the T cells may be of graft donor origin.

The chain combines TRBV4-1 with TRBJ2-2, with TRBD1 matching 9 bases. The germline V gene has CDR1 MGHRA and CDR2 YSYEKL. This CDR3 is built from 16 residues. The V and J ends lost 0 bases and 6 bases, in that order; junction bases with no gene match: 5. CDR3 nucleotides: TGCGCCAGCAGCCAAGAGTGGGACAGGGTATCCGGGGAGCTGTTTTTT. Encoded protein: CASSQEWDRVSGELFF.

The chain recombines TRBV2 with TRBJ2-1; TRBD2 matches 8 bases. CDR3 length equals 15 residues. Germline loops: CDR1 SNHLY, CDR2 FYNNEI. Losses at the gene ends were 6 bases for V and 9 bases for J; bases not matched to a gene: 13. The CDR3, as DNA: TGTGCCAGCAGCCATCCGGGACTAGTCACCGGTGAGCAGTTCTTC. Translating it yields CASSHPGLVTGEQFF.

The V call is TRBV28, the J call TRBJ1-1; tentative D call: TRBD1 (5 bases). V was pared by 7 bases and J by 6 bases, with 21 bases between. CDR1 and CDR2 (germline): MDHEN, SYDVKM. The CDR3 loop spans 15 amino acids. The CDR3 DNA is TGTGCCAGCACCCTACAGGCGGGCCAAGGCCCTGAAGCTTTCTTT. Translation gives CASTLQAGQGPEAFF.

The chain has TRBV14 and TRBJ2-6; TRBD1 matches 7 bases. The ends lost 6 bases at V and 0 bases at J; junction bases unmatched: 11. The CDR3 runs to 18 residues. Germline assignment: CDR1 SGHDN and CDR2 FVKESK. The CDR3 protein is CASSQQPGQISGANVLTF. The DNA for the CDR3 is TGTGCCAGCAGTCAACAACCGGGACAGATCTCTGGGGCCAACGTCCTGACTTTC.

This clone has just one count. The genes are TRBV19 and TRBJ2-5; D is uncertain. V lost 5 bases to trimming and J lost 5 bases, with 12 bases between them. The CDR3 is 13 residues long. The germline CDR1 and CDR2 sequences are LNHDA and SQIVND (reference sequence). The CDR3 bases are TGTGCCAGTAGTCCCGACCGATTGGAGACCCAGTACTTC. Its protein is CASSPDRLETQYF.

The chain is built from TRBV27 and TRBJ2-1, with 8 bases identical to TRBD1. In germline, CDR1 is MNHEY, CDR2 SMNVEV (reference sequence). CDR3 size: 15 residues. The V gene end was trimmed by 3 bases and the J gene end by 5 bases; junction bases not matched to a gene: 6. CDR3 nucleotides: TGTGCCAGCAGTTTGAGACAGGGGACGGACAATGAGCAGTTCTTC. Translating it yields CASSLRQGTDNEQFF.

The CDR3 sequence: CASSRGYEQYF. The CDR3 nucleotides read TGTGCCAGCAGCCGTGGATACGAGCAGTACTTC. The chain couples TRBV14 to TRBJ2-7; D remains unclear. Germline CDR1 and CDR2: SGHDN and FVKESK. This CDR3 comprises 11 residues. The ends were cut back, 4 bases at V and 4 bases at J, with 5 bases in the middle.

The rearrangement joins TRBV5-1 to TRBJ2-7, with D possibly TRBD2 on 5 matching bases. Germline V CDR1 and CDR2: SGHRS, YFSETQ. V lost 0 bases and J 1 base, leaving 17 bases between the germline ends. The CDR3 spans 17 residues. The CDR3 is CASSLVGFGGPSYEQYF. The CDR3 nucleotides read TGCGCCAGCAGCTTGGTCGGATTCGGCGGGCCGTCCTACGAGCAGTACTTC.

The chain uses TRBV12-5 and TRBJ2-6; no clear D. Looked up from germline, CDR1 is LGHNT and CDR2 is FRNRAP. Between the trimmed V and J ends, which lost 5 bases and 1 base, there was a span of 6 bases. The length of the CDR3 is 14 residues. This CDR3 reads CASGPGSGANVLTF. CDR3 bases: TGTGCTAGTGGTCCTGGTTCTGGGGCCAACGTCCTGACTTTC. Filled out from reference TRBV12-5 and TRBJ2-6, the complete variable domain reads DARVTQTPRHKVTEMGQEVTMRCQPILGHNTVFWYRQTMMQGLELLAYFRNRAPLDDSGMPKDRFSAEMPDATLATLKIQPSEPRDSAVYFCASGPGSGANVLTFGAGSRLTVL.

Comment on this clone: In the same sample, other DNA sequences code for this CDR3. The genes are TRBV27 and TRBJ1-2, with D perhaps TRBD1 (5 bases). Between the trimmed V and J ends, which lost 6 bases and 2 bases, there was a span of 10 bases. This CDR3 is 13 amino acids long. Per germline, CDR1 MNHEY and CDR2 SMNVEV (reference sequence). Written as DNA, the CDR3 is TGTGCCAGCAGCTTGTACAGGAACTATGGCTACACCTTC. It encodes CASSLYRNYGYTF.

V and J are TRBV2 and TRBJ2-5, with D perhaps TRBD2 (5 bases). Germline-derived CDR1 and CDR2 are SNHLY and FYNNEI. The CDR3 extends over 15 amino acids. The V end lost 4 bases, the J end lost 2 bases, and 14 bases lay between the germline ends. CDR3 DNA sequence: TGTGCCAGCAGTGTGGAGGATACGTGGCAAGAGACCCAGTACTTC. Residues: CASSVEDTWQETQYF.

This clone showed up just once. This chain's CDR3 is CASSDAPGQGLFNEKLFF. CDR3 coding DNA: TGTGCCAGCAGCGATGCCCCGGGACAGGGCCTGTTTAACGAAAAACTGTTTTTT. This chain uses TRBV7-9 with TRBJ1-4, with 9 bases aligning to TRBD1. The ends lost 5 bases at V and 8 bases at J; junction bases unmatched: 18. The CDR3 covers 18 residues. CDR1 SEHNR and CDR2 FQNEAQ come from the germline V gene (reference sequence). The whole variable domain, filled in from reference TRBV7-9 and TRBJ1-4, reads DTGVSQNPRHKITKRGQNVTFRCDPISEHNRLYWYRQTLGQGPEFLTYFQNEAQLEKSRLLSDRFSAERPKGSFSTLEIQRTEQGDSAMYLCASSDAPGQGLFNEKLFFGSGTQLSVL.

This sequence joins TRBV4-3 and TRBJ1-1, with 7 bases aligning to TRBD1. Germline loops: CDR1 LGHNA, CDR2 YSLEER. The CDR3 runs 15 residues. Trimming took 0 bases from V and 4 from J; bases not matched to a gene: 5. For the CDR3, the DNA is TGCGCCAGCAGCCAAGATGGGGCAGGGGGCACTGAAGCTTTCTTT. This sequence encodes CASSQDGAGGTEAFF.

The chain couples TRBV9 to TRBJ2-5; a possible D gene is TRBD1 (8 bases). CDR3 size: 16 residues. Germline CDR1 reads SGDLS; CDR2 reads YYNGEE. V was trimmed by 0 bases and J by 1 base, leaving 13 bases between them. This chain's CDR3 is CASSVAGGQAQETQYF. CDR3 nucleotide sequence: TGTGCCAGCAGCGTAGCGGGGGGACAGGCCCAAGAGACCCAGTACTTC.

V is TRBV9 and J is TRBJ2-3, with a possible D match to TRBD2 (5 bases). The V gene lost 3 bases and the J gene lost 0 bases, with 5 bases spanning the gap. The CDR3 extends over 13 amino acids. The germline CDR1 and CDR2 sequences are SGDLS and YYNGEE. CDR3 residues: CASSGTSTDTQYF. The CDR3 coding sequence is TGTGCCAGCAGCGGGACTAGCACAGATACGCAGTATTTT.

This chain uses TRBV7-3 with TRBJ2-6; no firm D call. V was clipped by 5 bases and J by 2 bases, with 10 bases between them. This CDR3 comprises 15 residues. CDR1 is SGHTA, CDR2 FQGTGA, per germline. As DNA, the CDR3 is TGTGCCAGCAGCCCCCGTCCCCCTGGGGCCAACGTCCTGACTTTC. Encoded protein: CASSPRPPGANVLTF.

This clone showed up just once. This chain uses TRBV5-1 with TRBJ2-7, with D uncertain. The CDR3 sequence is 15 residues long. Germline CDR1 reads SGHRS; CDR2 reads YFSETQ. Trimming shortened V by 5 bases and J by 3 bases, and 18 bases separated the two germline ends. The CDR3 sequence is CASRVAASRNYEQYF. CDR3 in DNA: TGCGCCAGCAGAGTTGCGGCGTCTAGGAACTACGAGCAGTACTTC.

This clone was observed once. The chain is built from TRBV5-1 and TRBJ2-5, with 10 bases fitting TRBD2. The V and J ends lost 4 bases and 0 bases, in that order; junction bases with no gene match: 6. The CDR3 runs to 16 residues. Germline V CDR1 and CDR2: SGHRS, YFSETQ. CDR3 in DNA: TGCGCCAGCAGCGCTATAGCGGGAGGCAACCAAGAGACCCAGTACTTC. Translating it yields CASSAIAGGNQETQYF.

The DNA of the CDR3 is TGTGCCAGCAGCAGGGGTCTGGATCAGCCCCAGCATTTT. Protein sequence: CASSRGLDQPQHF. The V and J genes are TRBV14 and TRBJ1-5; possible D gene TRBD1, 5 bases. Trimming cost V 5 bases and J 5 bases, with 10 bases left between them. The germline V gene has CDR1 SGHDN and CDR2 FVKESK. The CDR3 sequence is 13 residues long.

The V call is TRBV6-4, the J call TRBJ2-1; D uncertain. Germline V gene data show CDR1 as MRHNA and CDR2 as SNTAGT. Trimming cost V 3 bases and J 0 bases, with 15 bases left between them. The CDR3 totals 17 residues. CDR3 DNA: TGTGCCAGCAGTGAGTTCCAAGGCACGAGCTCCTACAATGAGCAGTTCTTC. It yields the protein CASSEFQGTSSYNEQFF.

V and J are TRBV19 and TRBJ1-5; D is perhaps TRBD1 (6 bases). In germline, CDR1 is LNHDA, CDR2 SQIVND (reference sequence). This CDR3 comprises 12 residues. V lost 7 bases and J 7 bases, leaving 11 bases between the germline ends. The CDR3 nucleotides read TGTGCCAGTAACATACAGGGACAGCCCCAGCATTTT. Protein sequence: CASNIQGQPQHF. The full variable domain, in which reference TRBV19 and TRBJ1-5 provide the parts outside the CDR3, is DGGITQSPKYLFRKEGQNVTLSCEQNLNHDAMYWYRQDPGQGLRLIYYSQIVNDFQKGDIAEGYSVSREKKESFPLTVTSAQKNPTAFYLCASNIQGQPQHFGDGTRLSIL.

This clone was seen once. The V and J genes are TRBV28 and TRBJ2-7, with 10 nucleotides matching TRBD2. This CDR3 spans 17 amino acids. Trimming took 5 bases from V and 2 from J; bases not matched to a gene: 12. Germline values: CDR1 MDHEN, CDR2 SYDVKM. In nucleotides, the CDR3 is TGTGCCAGCAGTCCGACCTTATGGACTAGCGGACCCTACGAGCAGTACTTC. It specifies CASSPTLWTSGPYEQYF.